This entry lists 18 T cell receptor beta chains sequenced from one sample in a study of CD39 and CD103 CD8 tumor-infiltrating T cells. Repertoires were generated with immunoSEQ multiplex PCR, while TCRdb's copy carries only in-frame clones and drops some. The sample yields about 15,000 clones, 75% to 95% seen once. The sample taken for sequencing was CD8+ T cells sorted from blood. The sample's subset: total memory CD8 T cells (CD45RA-CCR7+/-) from blood or uninvolved lymph node. All receptors derive from a human donor with head and neck squamous cell carcinoma.

The chain joins TRBV4-1 to TRBJ1-6; D is uncertain. Germline CDR1 is MGHRA and CDR2 is YSYEKL. Deletions cut 0 bases from V and 10 bases from J, with 16 bases between. The CDR3 sequence is 16 residues long. The CDR3 DNA is TGCGCCAGCAGCCAAGACGCGGGGTTTGATGGGTCACCCCTCCACTTT. It specifies CASSQDAGFDGSPLHF.

The rearrangement links TRBV13 to TRBJ2-2; D is possibly TRBD2 (5 bases). Trimming removed 5 bases from V and 4 bases from J, with 14 bases in between. The germline CDR1 and CDR2 sequences are PRHDT and FYEKMQ (reference sequence). The CDR3 has 15 amino acids. The CDR3 DNA sequence: TGTGCCAGCAGCCACCGGGGTGCGGGCACCGGGGAGCTGTTTTTT. Translation gives CASSHRGAGTGELFF.

V gene TRBV30 combines with J gene TRBJ2-2, with D perhaps matching TRBD2 (7 bases). Germline lookup yields CDR1 GTSNPN and CDR2 SVGIG (reference sequence). This CDR3 is built from 14 residues. Trimming took off 8 bases at V and 2 bases at J, with 15 bases between the two ends. DNA of the CDR3: TGTGCCGGGGGGCAGCGGGGTAACACCGGGGAGCTGTTTTTT. This gives the protein CAGGQRGNTGELFF.

This chain uses TRBV5-4 with TRBJ2-3; TRBD2 might be the D (5 bases). CDR1 SGHNT and CDR2 YYREEE come from the germline V gene (reference sequence). The CDR3 has 14 residues. V shed 4 bases and J shed 2 bases, with 11 bases lying between them. CDR3: CASSNLALTDTQYF. As DNA, the CDR3 is TGTGCCAGCAGCAACCTAGCACTCACAGATACGCAGTATTTT.

This clone was detected only once. The V gene is TRBV2, the J gene TRBJ1-1; TRBD1 matches at 7 bases. The CDR3 totals 10 residues. In germline, CDR1 is SNHLY, CDR2 FYNNEI. Unmatched junction bases numbered 6, after V lost 9 bases and J lost 11 bases. The CDR3 DNA reads as TGTGCCAGACTGACAGGGCTGGCTTTCTTT. Its protein is CARLTGLAFF.

The rearrangement links TRBV27 to TRBJ1-1; TRBD1 agrees at 7 bases. Per the germline V gene, CDR1 is MNHEY and CDR2 is SMNVEV (reference sequence). V lost 2 bases, J lost 11 bases, and 8 bases stayed unmatched. The CDR3 runs to 13 residues. CDR3 in amino acids: CASSLQGGVGAFF. CDR3 coding DNA: TGTGCCAGCAGTTTACAGGGGGGGGTTGGGGCTTTCTTT.

This clone was recorded only once. The V gene is TRBV7-9, the J gene TRBJ2-3; D gene uncertain. The germline V gene has CDR1 SEHNR and CDR2 FQNEAQ (reference sequence). The CDR3 loop spans 15 amino acids. V gave up 4 bases and J gave up 0 bases, with 11 bases separating them. CDR3 DNA sequence: TGTGCCAGCAGCTCCGGCGGCTCTAGCACAGATACGCAGTATTTT. As protein: CASSSGGSSTDTQYF.

This chain links TRBV11-1 with TRBJ1-2; 9 bases are a match to TRBD1. CDR1 is SGHAT, CDR2 FQDESV, per germline (reference sequence). Trimming cost V 3 bases and J 4 bases; bases outside gene matches: 3. The CDR3 runs to 14 residues. CDR3 in DNA: TGTGCCAGCAGCTTCGGACAGGGGATCTATGGCTACACCTTC. Its protein is CASSFGQGIYGYTF.

The rearrangement links TRBV6-1 to TRBJ1-6; no clear D. The CDR3 length is 17 residues. Germline V gene lookup returns CDR1 MNHNS and CDR2 SASEGT. Trimming cost V 4 bases and J 0 bases, with 13 bases left between them. The CDR3 DNA is TGTGCCAGCAGTGGTACACGTCCGAGCTCCTATAATTCACCCCTCCACTTT. Protein sequence: CASSGTRPSSYNSPLHF.

This sequence joins TRBV19 and TRBJ1-1; D is possibly TRBD1 (5 bases). The CDR3 has 15 residues. Germline V CDR1 and CDR2: LNHDA, SQIVND (reference sequence). V was pared by 7 bases and J by 5 bases, with 20 bases between. CDR3 nucleotides: TGTGCCAGTATTCCCTGGGGGGGTAGGCCGACTGAAGCTTTCTTT. Translation: CASIPWGGRPTEAFF.

The rearrangement links TRBV27 to TRBJ1-5, with a tentative D call TRBD1 (5 bases). The CDR3 totals 16 residues. Germline-derived CDR1 and CDR2 are MNHEY and SMNVEV (reference sequence). Trimming cost V 0 bases and J 2 bases, with 11 bases left between them. CDR3 in amino acids: CASSLSGQGGNQPQHF. DNA for the CDR3: TGTGCCAGCAGTTTATCGGGCCAGGGCGGCAATCAGCCCCAGCATTTT.

This chain connects TRBV18 to TRBJ2-5; D remains ambiguous. With 0 bases removed from V and 4 bases from J, the gap between germline ends came to 6 bases. CDR1 and CDR2 (germline): KGHSH, LQKENI. This CDR3 comprises 13 residues. Here the CDR3 DNA reads TGTGCCAGCTCACCACCGGGTGGAGAGACCCAGTACTTC. This sequence encodes CASSPPGGETQYF.

The chain joins TRBV27 to TRBJ2-7, with a possible D match to TRBD1 (6 bases). The CDR3 runs to 13 residues. Per the germline V gene, CDR1 is MNHEY and CDR2 is SMNVEV (reference sequence). Trimming removed 6 bases from V and 5 bases from J, with 14 bases in between. The CDR3 DNA reads TGTGCCAGCAGCCGCCTCAGGGGACACGAGCAGTACTTC. Translated, it gives CASSRLRGHEQYF.

The gene calls are TRBV30 and TRBJ2-5; D ambiguous. The V gene lost 5 bases and the J gene lost 1 base, with 14 bases spanning the gap. The germline gives CDR1 GTSNPN, CDR2 SVGIG (reference sequence). This CDR3 spans 14 amino acids. The CDR3 DNA sequence: TGTGCCTGGGGGCCCCCGGCCTCCCAAGAGACCCAGTACTTC. Protein sequence: CAWGPPASQETQYF.

The rearrangement links TRBV2 to TRBJ1-1, with D possibly matching TRBD1 (6 bases). CDR1 is SNHLY and CDR2 is FYNNEI in the germline V gene. This CDR3 spans 15 amino acids. V gave up 5 bases and J gave up 2 bases, with 15 bases separating them. DNA for the CDR3: TGTGCCAGCAGTAGTCCTAAGGGGGTTAACACTGAAGCTTTCTTT. Protein product: CASSSPKGVNTEAFF. The full variable domain, its missing parts supplied by reference TRBV2 and TRBJ1-1, is EPEVTQTPSHQVTQMGQEVILRCVPISNHLYFYWYRQILGQKVEFLVSFYNNEISEKSEIFDDQFSVERPDGSNFTLKIRSTKLEDSAMYFCASSSPKGVNTEAFFGQGTRLTVV.

The gene calls are TRBV6-5 and TRBJ2-5; D is uncertain. V was shortened by 5 bases and J by 0 bases, with 7 bases between the two germline ends. In germline, CDR1 is MNHEY, CDR2 SVGAGI. The CDR3 totals 13 residues. CDR3 amino acids: CASSMTNQETQYF. CDR3 DNA: TGTGCCAGCAGTATGACAAACCAAGAGACCCAGTACTTC.

The chain combines TRBV5-4 with TRBJ2-5; D is perhaps TRBD1 (5 bases). The V end lost 4 bases, the J end lost 6 bases, and 19 bases lay between the germline ends. This CDR3 spans 15 amino acids. From germline, CDR1 is SGHNT and CDR2 YYREEE (reference sequence). Written as DNA, the CDR3 is TGTGCCAGCAGCCCAATCACAGGACACGGGCAGACCCAGTACTTC. The encoded protein is CASSPITGHGQTQYF.

The V and J genes are TRBV6-5 and TRBJ1-2, with unresolved D. The CDR3 has 13 residues. The germline CDR1 and CDR2 sequences are MNHEY and SVGAGI. The ends were cut back, 2 bases at V and 8 bases at J, with 12 bases in the middle. The CDR3 region is CASSYEGRQGYTF. CDR3 nucleotide sequence: TGTGCCAGCAGTTACGAAGGACGTCAGGGCTACACCTTC.